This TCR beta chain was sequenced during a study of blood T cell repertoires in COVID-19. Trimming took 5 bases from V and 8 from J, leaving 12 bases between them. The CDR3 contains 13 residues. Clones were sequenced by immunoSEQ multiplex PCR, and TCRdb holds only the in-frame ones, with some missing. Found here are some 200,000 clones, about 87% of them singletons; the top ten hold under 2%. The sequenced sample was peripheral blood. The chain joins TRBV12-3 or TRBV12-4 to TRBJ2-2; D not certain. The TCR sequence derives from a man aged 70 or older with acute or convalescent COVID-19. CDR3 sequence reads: CASSVSELGELFF. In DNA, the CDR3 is TGTGCCAGCAGTGTCTCCGAGCTAGGGGAGCTGTTTTTT.